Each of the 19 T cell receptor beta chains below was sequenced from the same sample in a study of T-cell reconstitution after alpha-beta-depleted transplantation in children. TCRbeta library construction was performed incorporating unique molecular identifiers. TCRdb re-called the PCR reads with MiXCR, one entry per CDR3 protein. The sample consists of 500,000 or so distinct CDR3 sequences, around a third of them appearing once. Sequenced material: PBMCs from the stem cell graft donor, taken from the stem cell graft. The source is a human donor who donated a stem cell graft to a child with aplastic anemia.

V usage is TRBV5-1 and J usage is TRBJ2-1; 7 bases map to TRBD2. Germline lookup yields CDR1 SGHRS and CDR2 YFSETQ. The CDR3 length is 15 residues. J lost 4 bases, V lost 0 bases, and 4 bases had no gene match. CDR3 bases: TGCGCCAGCAGCTTGGGGCTAGCGGAGTACAATGAGCAGTTCTTC. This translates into CASSLGLAEYNEQFF.

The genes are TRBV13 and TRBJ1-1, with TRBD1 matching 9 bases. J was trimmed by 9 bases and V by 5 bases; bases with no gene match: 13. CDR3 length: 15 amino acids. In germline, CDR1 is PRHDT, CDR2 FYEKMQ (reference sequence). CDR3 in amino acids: CASSTREPGQGQAFF. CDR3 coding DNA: TGTGCCAGCAGCACCCGAGAACCGGGACAGGGCCAAGCTTTCTTT.

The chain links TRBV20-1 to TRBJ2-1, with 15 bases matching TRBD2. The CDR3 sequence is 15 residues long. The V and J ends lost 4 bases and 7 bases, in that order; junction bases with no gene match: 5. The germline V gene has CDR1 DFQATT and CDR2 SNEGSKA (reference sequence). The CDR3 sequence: CSATPGTSGRNEQFF. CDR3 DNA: TGCAGTGCTACTCCCGGGACTAGCGGGAGGAATGAGCAGTTCTTC.

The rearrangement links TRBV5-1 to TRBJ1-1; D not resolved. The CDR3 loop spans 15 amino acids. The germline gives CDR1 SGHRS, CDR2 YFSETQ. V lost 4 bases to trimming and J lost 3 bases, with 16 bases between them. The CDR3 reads CASSTGPEFHTEAFF. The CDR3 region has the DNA TGCGCCAGCAGCACCGGACCCGAGTTCCACACTGAAGCTTTCTTT.

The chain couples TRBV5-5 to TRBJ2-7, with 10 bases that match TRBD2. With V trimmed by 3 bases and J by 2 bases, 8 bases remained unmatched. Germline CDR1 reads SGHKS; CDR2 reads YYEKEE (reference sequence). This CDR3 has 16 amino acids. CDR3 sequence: CASSWASGRSPYEQYF. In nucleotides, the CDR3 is TGTGCCAGCAGCTGGGCTAGCGGGAGATCCCCCTACGAGCAGTACTTC. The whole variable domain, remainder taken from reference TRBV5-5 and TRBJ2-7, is DAGVTQSPTHLIKTRGQQVTLRCSPISGHKSVSWYQQVLGQGPQFIFQYYEKEERGRGNFPDRFSARQFPNYSSELNVNALLLGDSALYLCASSWASGRSPYEQYFGPGTRLTVT.

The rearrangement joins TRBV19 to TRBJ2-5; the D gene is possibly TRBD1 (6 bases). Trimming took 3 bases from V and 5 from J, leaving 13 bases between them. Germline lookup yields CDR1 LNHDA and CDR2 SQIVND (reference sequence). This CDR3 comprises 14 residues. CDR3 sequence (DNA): TGTGCCAGTAGTATTTCGACAGGATCTGAGACCCAGTACTTC. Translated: CASSISTGSETQYF. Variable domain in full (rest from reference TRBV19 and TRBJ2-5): DGGITQSPKYLFRKEGQNVTLSCEQNLNHDAMYWYRQDPGQGLRLIYYSQIVNDFQKGDIAEGYSVSREKKESFPLTVTSAQKNPTAFYLCASSISTGSETQYFGPGTRLLVL.

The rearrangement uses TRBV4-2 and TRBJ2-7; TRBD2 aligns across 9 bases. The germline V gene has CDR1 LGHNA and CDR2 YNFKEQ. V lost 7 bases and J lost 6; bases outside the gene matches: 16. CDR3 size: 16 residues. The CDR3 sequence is CASTTMPLAGFGEQYV. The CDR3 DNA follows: TGTGCCAGCACTACAATGCCCCTAGCGGGATTCGGCGAGCAGTACGTC.

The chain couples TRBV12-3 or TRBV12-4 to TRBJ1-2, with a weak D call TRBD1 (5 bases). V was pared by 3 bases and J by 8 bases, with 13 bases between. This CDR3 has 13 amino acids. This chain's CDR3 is CASSLGTAGGYTF. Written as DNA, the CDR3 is TGTGCCAGCAGTTTGGGGACGGCGGGCGGCTACACCTTC.

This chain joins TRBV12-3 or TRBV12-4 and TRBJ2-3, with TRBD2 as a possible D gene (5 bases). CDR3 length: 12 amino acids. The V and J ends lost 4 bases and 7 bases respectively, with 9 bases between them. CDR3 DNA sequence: TGTGCCAGCAGTTCGGGCGGGTATACGCAGTATTTT. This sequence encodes CASSSGGYTQYF.

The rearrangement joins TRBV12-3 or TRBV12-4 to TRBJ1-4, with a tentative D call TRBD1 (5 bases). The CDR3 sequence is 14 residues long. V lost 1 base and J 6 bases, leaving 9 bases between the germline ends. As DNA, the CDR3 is TGTGCCAGCAGTTTAGGGGGGTACGATGAAAAACTGTTTTTT. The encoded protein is CASSLGGYDEKLFF.

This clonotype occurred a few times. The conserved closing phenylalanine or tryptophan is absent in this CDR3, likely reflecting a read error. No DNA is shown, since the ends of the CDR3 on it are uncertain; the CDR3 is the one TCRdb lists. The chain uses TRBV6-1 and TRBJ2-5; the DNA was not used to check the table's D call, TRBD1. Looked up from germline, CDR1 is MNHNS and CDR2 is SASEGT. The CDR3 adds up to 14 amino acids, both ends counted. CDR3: CASGTGINVGLLKI.

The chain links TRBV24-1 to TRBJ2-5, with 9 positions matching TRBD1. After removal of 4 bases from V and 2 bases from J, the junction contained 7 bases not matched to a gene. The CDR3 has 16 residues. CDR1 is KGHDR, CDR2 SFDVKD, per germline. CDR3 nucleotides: TGTGCCACCAGTGACCTCGGGACAGGGACGCAAGAGACCCAGTACTTC. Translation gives CATSDLGTGTQETQYF.

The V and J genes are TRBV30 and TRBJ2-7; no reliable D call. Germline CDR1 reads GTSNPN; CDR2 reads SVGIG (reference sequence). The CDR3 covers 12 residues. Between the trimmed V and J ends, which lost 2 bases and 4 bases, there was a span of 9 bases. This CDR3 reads CAWSPNDYEQYF. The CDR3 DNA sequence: TGTGCCTGGAGTCCGAACGATTACGAGCAGTACTTC.

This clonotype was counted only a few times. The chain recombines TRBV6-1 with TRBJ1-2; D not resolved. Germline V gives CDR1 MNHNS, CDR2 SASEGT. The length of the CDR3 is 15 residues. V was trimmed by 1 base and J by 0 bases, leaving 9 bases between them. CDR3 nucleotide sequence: TGTGCCAGCAGTGAAGTCCCCGAAACTAACTATGGCTACACCTTC. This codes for CASSEVPETNYGYTF.

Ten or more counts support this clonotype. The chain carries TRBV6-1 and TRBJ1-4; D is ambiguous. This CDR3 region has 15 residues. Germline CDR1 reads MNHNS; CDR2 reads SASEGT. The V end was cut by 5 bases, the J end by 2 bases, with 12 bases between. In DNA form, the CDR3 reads TGTGCCAGCAGTCTGACGGGCGCTACTAATGAAAAACTGTTTTTT. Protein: CASSLTGATNEKLFF.

CDR3 loop: CASSRRQIESVRPQHF. Here the CDR3 DNA reads TGTGCCAGCAGCCGTAGACAGATTGAAAGTGTTCGGCCCCAGCATTTT. This chain links TRBV28 with TRBJ1-5, with D perhaps TRBD1 (5 bases). This CDR3 contains 16 residues. In germline, CDR1 is MDHEN, CDR2 SYDVKM. Trimming left V 6 bases short and J 9 bases short, with 24 bases between.

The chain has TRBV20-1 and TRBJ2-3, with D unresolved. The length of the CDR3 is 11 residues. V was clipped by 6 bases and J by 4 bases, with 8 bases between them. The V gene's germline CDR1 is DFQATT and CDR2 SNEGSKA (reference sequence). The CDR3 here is CSAQKPDTQYF. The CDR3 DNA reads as TGCAGTGCCCAAAAGCCAGATACGCAGTATTTT.

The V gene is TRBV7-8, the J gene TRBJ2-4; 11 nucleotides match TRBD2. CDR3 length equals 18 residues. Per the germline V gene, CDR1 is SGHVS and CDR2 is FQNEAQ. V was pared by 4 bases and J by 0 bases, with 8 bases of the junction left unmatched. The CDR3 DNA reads TGTGCCAGCAGCTCCCTAGCGGGAGGCGCCCTAGCCAAAAACATTCAGTACTTC. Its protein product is CASSSLAGGALAKNIQYF.

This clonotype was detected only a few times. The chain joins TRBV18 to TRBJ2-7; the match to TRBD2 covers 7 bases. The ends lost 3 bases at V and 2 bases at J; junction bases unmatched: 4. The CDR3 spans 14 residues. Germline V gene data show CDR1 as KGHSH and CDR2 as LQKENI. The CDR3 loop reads CASSPSGPTYEQYF. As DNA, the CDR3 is TGTGCCAGCTCACCTAGCGGGCCAACCTACGAGCAGTACTTC.